A selection of T cell receptor beta chains follows, all from one sample in a study of T-cell memory formation after mild COVID-19. Each CDR3 protein gets one entry after TCRdb re-called the 5' RACE reads with MiXCR. The sample comprises nearly 110,000 distinct CDR3 sequences, about a sixth of which are singletons, and 28% rests with the top ten. The specimen sequenced was PBMCs or a T cell subset sorted from them (not recorded which). The receptors here all came from an adult woman who had mild COVID-19 (a few samples of this study predate the infection). Cell type and time point are not known. Both conserved end residues are part of each CDR3. A D gene is named only where the DNA matches it firmly. Where a row states a size, it is once, few, many or the class of an expanded clone; other rows omit it.

D: .
J: TRBJ2-6
V: TRBV4-3
size: .
DNA: TGCGCCAGCAGCCAAGTGTATTCCGTATCGGGGGCCAACGTCCTGACTTTC
CDR3: CASSQVYSVSGANVLTF

D: .
J: TRBJ2-5
V: TRBV7-9
size: .
DNA: TGTGCCAGCAGCCCAAAACGCACAGGGACCCTACAAGAGACCCAGTACTTC
CDR3: CASSPKRTGTLQETQYF

D: TRBD2
J: TRBJ2-7
V: TRBV20-1
size: .
DNA: TGCAGTTCACGACTAGCGGGCTACGAGCAGTACTTC
CDR3: CSSRLAGYEQYF

D: .
J: TRBJ2-6
V: TRBV27
size: .
DNA: TGTGCCAGCAGACCCGGGACCGCCGCTGTCCTGACTTTC
CDR3: CASRPGTAAVLTF

D: TRBD1
J: TRBJ2-7
V: TRBV7-9
size: .
DNA: TGTGCCAGCAGCTTAGGTGAGACAGGGTCAAGGGGCGAGCAGTACTTC
CDR3: CASSLGETGSRGEQYF

D: .
J: TRBJ2-2
V: TRBV7-2
size: many
DNA: TGTGCCAGCAGCTTAAGCAGGGGCTTCACCGGGGAGCTGTTTTTT
CDR3: CASSLSRGFTGELFF

D: .
J: TRBJ2-7
V: TRBV4-1
size: few
DNA: TGCGCCAGCAGCCAAGTCATAGGGAGTCTTTACGAGCAGTACTTC
CDR3: CASSQVIGSLYEQYF

D: .
J: TRBJ1-1
V: TRBV5-1
size: .
DNA: TGCGCCAGCAGCTTGGAAAATGCCTTCACTGAAGCTTTCTTT
CDR3: CASSLENAFTEAFF

D: TRBD2
J: TRBJ2-1
V: TRBV29-1
size: .
DNA: TGCAGCGACGGGACTAGCGTCAATGAGCAGTTCTTC
CDR3: CSDGTSVNEQFF

D: TRBD2
J: TRBJ2-1
V: TRBV4-2
size: .
DNA: TGTGCCAGCAGCCCCGGTACTAGCGGGAGTTCTGGGCAGTTCTTC
CDR3: CASSPGTSGSSGQFF

D: .
J: TRBJ1-2
V: TRBV7-9
size: .
DNA: TGTGCCAGCAGCTTTCCGGCTGGCTATGGCTACACCTTC
CDR3: CASSFPAGYGYTF

D: TRBD1
J: TRBJ2-5
V: TRBV7-7
size: .
DNA: TGTGCTAGCAGCCGTGGACAGGAGCCCCTCCAAGAGACCCAGTACTTC
CDR3: CASSRGQEPLQETQYF

D: TRBD2
J: TRBJ2-2
V: TRBV3-1
size: .
DNA: TGTGCCAGCAGCCAACGACTAGCGGAACCTAGTTACACCGGGGAGCTGTTTTTT
CDR3: CASSQRLAEPSYTGELFF

D: .
J: TRBJ2-7
V: TRBV6-5
size: few
DNA: TGTGCCAGCAGTTACCATGATTCGTCCTACGAGCAGTACTTC
CDR3: CASSYHDSSYEQYF

D: .
J: TRBJ2-1
V: TRBV20-1
size: .
DNA: TGCAGTGCTAGTCTCTGGTCGGATGAGCAGTTCTTC
CDR3: CSASLWSDEQFF

D: .
J: TRBJ1-5
V: TRBV11-2
size: .
DNA: TGTGCCAGCAGCTTGGGGCCCTGGGGCAATCAGCCCCAGCATTTT
CDR3: CASSLGPWGNQPQHF

D: TRBD2
J: TRBJ2-1
V: TRBV12-3/TRBV12-4
size: .
DNA: TGTGCCAGCACCTTAGCGGGAGGTAGCTACAATGAGCAGTTCTTC
CDR3: CASTLAGGSYNEQFF

D: .
J: TRBJ2-3
V: TRBV11-2
size: .
DNA: TGTGCCAGCAGGTACACAGATACGCAGTATTTT
CDR3: CASRYTDTQYF

D: .
J: TRBJ1-1
V: TRBV11-3
size: .
DNA: TGTGCCAGCAGCGCTTGGGGGGGCACTGAAGCTTTCTTT
CDR3: CASSAWGGTEAFF

D: .
J: TRBJ1-5
V: TRBV9
size: .
DNA: TGTGCCAGCAGCCACCATCCAAATCAGCCCCAGCATTTT
CDR3: CASSHHPNQPQHF

D: TRBD2
J: TRBJ2-5
V: TRBV4-3
size: .
DNA: TGCGCCAGCAGCCAAGGGCTAGCGGGAGGGGCCGGGGAGACCCAGTACTTC
CDR3: CASSQGLAGGAGETQYF

D: TRBD1
J: TRBJ2-1
V: TRBV7-9
size: .
DNA: TGTGCCAGCAGACCCGGGACAGAGGTATCCCCTAGCTCCTACAATGAGCAGTTCTTC
CDR3: CASRPGTEVSPSSYNEQFF

D: .
J: TRBJ2-1
V: TRBV6-5
size: many
DNA: TGTGCCAGCAGTTACGACGGGCCCAGCTCCTACAATGAGCAGTTCTTC
CDR3: CASSYDGPSSYNEQFF

D: TRBD1
J: TRBJ2-2
V: TRBV13
size: .
DNA: TGTGCCAGCAGCCCCCGGGACAGGGGGTTCACCGGGGAGCTGTTTTTT
CDR3: CASSPRDRGFTGELFF

D: .
J: TRBJ1-2
V: TRBV12-3/TRBV12-4
size: few
DNA: TGTGCCAGCAGTGCCGGGACGGGCTATGGCTACACCTTC
CDR3: CASSAGTGYGYTF

D: .
J: TRBJ1-1
V: TRBV5-1
size: medium-sized
DNA: TGCGCCAGCAGCTTGTGGCAGGGGAACACTGAAGCTTTCTTT
CDR3: CASSLWQGNTEAFF

D: TRBD2
J: TRBJ2-5
V: TRBV20-1
size: few
DNA: TGCAGTGCTGCCGGGAGGGGGGCCCAGTACTTC
CDR3: CSAAGRGAQYF

D: TRBD1
J: TRBJ2-7
V: TRBV27
size: many
DNA: TGTGCCAGCGGCCCGAAGGGGGCCCTCTACGAGCAGTACTTC
CDR3: CASGPKGALYEQYF

D: TRBD1
J: TRBJ2-5
V: TRBV6-2/TRBV6-3
size: few
DNA: TGTGCCAGCAGTTATGAGGACAGGGGGGAGACCCAGTACTTC
CDR3: CASSYEDRGETQYF

D: TRBD2
J: TRBJ2-3
V: TRBV12-3/TRBV12-4
size: few
DNA: TGTGCCAGCAGTCCCCCTAGCGGGGGGGCCCACACAGATACGCAGTATTTT
CDR3: CASSPPSGGAHTDTQYF

D: .
J: TRBJ2-7
V: TRBV12-3/TRBV12-4
size: many
DNA: TGTGCCAGCAGTCCGGTTTGGGGTGAGCAGTACTTC
CDR3: CASSPVWGEQYF

D: TRBD1
J: TRBJ2-6
V: TRBV15
size: .
DNA: TGTGCCACCAGCAGACAGGACAGGGGGGCGTCCGGGGCCAACGTCCTGACTTTC
CDR3: CATSRQDRGASGANVLTF

D: .
J: TRBJ2-3
V: TRBV12-3/TRBV12-4
size: .
DNA: TGTGCCAGCAGTTTAGGTCGCAGGGCATCAGATACGCAGTATTTT
CDR3: CASSLGRRASDTQYF

D: .
J: TRBJ2-7
V: TRBV29-1
size: .
DNA: TGCAGCGTCAGAGGGGGTAGCGAACACTACGAGCAGTACTTC
CDR3: CSVRGGSEHYEQYF

D: .
J: TRBJ2-3
V: TRBV27
size: .
DNA: TGTGCCAGCAGTTTCCTTGGCGGAGATACGCAGTATTTT
CDR3: CASSFLGGDTQYF

D: .
J: TRBJ1-5
V: TRBV3-1
size: .
DNA: TGTGCCAGCAGCCAAGAGGGGACGGATCATAGCAATCAGCCCCAGCATTTT
CDR3: CASSQEGTDHSNQPQHF

D: .
J: TRBJ2-7
V: TRBV29-1
size: .
DNA: TGCAGCGCCGCAGGGCATGGTCACGAGCAGTACTTC
CDR3: CSAAGHGHEQYF

D: .
J: TRBJ1-1
V: TRBV12-3/TRBV12-4
size: few
DNA: TGTGCCAGCAGTTTTTCACAGGGATGGGCTGAAGCTTTCTTT
CDR3: CASSFSQGWAEAFF

D: .
J: TRBJ1-2
V: TRBV10-3
size: .
DNA: TGTGCCATCAGTCAAGGAGGGGACATCAACTATGGCTACACCTTC
CDR3: CAISQGGDINYGYTF

D: TRBD2
J: TRBJ2-7
V: TRBV5-1
size: .
DNA: TGCGCCAGCAGCTCGGGGGAGGGTGGCTACGAGCAGTACTTC
CDR3: CASSSGEGGYEQYF

D: .
J: TRBJ1-1
V: TRBV9
size: .
DNA: TGTGCCAGCAGCGTAGGGACCTTCCCGGGACCGAACACTGAAGCTTTCTTT
CDR3: CASSVGTFPGPNTEAFF

D: TRBD1
J: TRBJ2-1
V: TRBV12-3/TRBV12-4
size: few
DNA: TGTGCCAGCAGTCCCGGGACAGGGCCCAATGAGCAGTTCTTC
CDR3: CASSPGTGPNEQFF

D: .
J: TRBJ2-5
V: TRBV5-1
size: .
DNA: TGCGCCAGCAGCTTTGATTCTGGGGCCCCAGAGACCCAGTACTTC
CDR3: CASSFDSGAPETQYF

D: TRBD2
J: TRBJ2-7
V: TRBV4-1
size: few
DNA: TGCGCCAGCAGCCACCCCCGGACTAGCGGGGACTACGAGCAGTACTTC
CDR3: CASSHPRTSGDYEQYF

D: TRBD1
J: TRBJ2-3
V: TRBV19
size: few
DNA: TGTGCCAGTAGCCCCCTACAGGGGACAGATACGCAGTATTTT
CDR3: CASSPLQGTDTQYF

D: TRBD2
J: TRBJ2-3
V: TRBV15
size: .
DNA: TGTGCCACCAGCAGCGTCGGCGGGGGTTCAGATACGCAGTATTTT
CDR3: CATSSVGGGSDTQYF

D: .
J: TRBJ2-7
V: TRBV29-1
size: few
DNA: TGCAGCGTTCTTCTTGGCTACGAGCAGTACTTC
CDR3: CSVLLGYEQYF

D: .
J: TRBJ2-1
V: TRBV15
size: .
DNA: TGTGCCACCAGCAGAGATCCCGGACCCCCGGGTGAGCAGTTCTTC
CDR3: CATSRDPGPPGEQFF

D: TRBD2
J: TRBJ2-5
V: TRBV7-7
size: .
DNA: TGTGCTAGCAGCTTAGACGGGAGGGAGGAGACCCAGTACTTC
CDR3: CASSLDGREETQYF